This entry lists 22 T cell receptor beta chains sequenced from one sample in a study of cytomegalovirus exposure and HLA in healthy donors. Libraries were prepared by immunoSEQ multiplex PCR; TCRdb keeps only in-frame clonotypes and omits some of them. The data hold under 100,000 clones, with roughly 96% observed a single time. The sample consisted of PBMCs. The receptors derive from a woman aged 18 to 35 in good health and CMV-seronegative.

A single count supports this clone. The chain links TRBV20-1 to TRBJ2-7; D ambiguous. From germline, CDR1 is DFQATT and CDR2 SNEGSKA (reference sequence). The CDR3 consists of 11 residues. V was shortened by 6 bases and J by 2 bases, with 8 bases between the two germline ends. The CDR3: CSAQETYEQYF. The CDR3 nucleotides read TGCAGTGCCCAAGAGACCTACGAGCAGTACTTC.

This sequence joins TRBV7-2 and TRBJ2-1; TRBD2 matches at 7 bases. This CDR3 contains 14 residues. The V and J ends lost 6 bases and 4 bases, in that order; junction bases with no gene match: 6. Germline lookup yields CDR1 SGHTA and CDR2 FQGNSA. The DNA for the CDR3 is TGTGCCAGCAGTAGGGAGGGCCCTTACAATGAGCAGTTCTTC. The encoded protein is CASSREGPYNEQFF. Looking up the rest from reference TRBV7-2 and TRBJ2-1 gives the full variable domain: GAGVSQSPSNKVTEKGKDVELRCDPISGHTALYWYRQSLGQGLEFLIYFQGNSAPDKSGLPSDRFSAERTGGSVSTLTIQRTQQEDSAVYLCASSREGPYNEQFFGPGTRLTVL.

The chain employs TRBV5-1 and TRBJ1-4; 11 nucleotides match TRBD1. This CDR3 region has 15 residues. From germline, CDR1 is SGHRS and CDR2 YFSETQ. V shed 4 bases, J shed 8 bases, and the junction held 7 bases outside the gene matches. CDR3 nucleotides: TGCGCCAGCAGCCAAGGGACAGGGGGAGAAGAAAAACTGTTTTTT. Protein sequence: CASSQGTGGEEKLFF.

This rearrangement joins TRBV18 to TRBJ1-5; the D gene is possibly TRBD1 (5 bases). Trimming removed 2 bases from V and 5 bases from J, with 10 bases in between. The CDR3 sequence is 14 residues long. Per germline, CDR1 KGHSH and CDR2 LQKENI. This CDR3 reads CASSPGGGDQPQHF. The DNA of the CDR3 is TGTGCCAGCTCACCAGGGGGAGGCGATCAGCCCCAGCATTTT.

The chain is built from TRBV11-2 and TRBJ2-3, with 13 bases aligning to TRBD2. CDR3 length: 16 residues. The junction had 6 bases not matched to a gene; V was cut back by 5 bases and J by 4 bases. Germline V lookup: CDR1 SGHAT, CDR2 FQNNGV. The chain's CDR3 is CASSLGTSGTADTQYF. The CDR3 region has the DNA TGTGCCAGCAGCCTCGGGACTAGCGGGACCGCAGATACGCAGTATTTT.

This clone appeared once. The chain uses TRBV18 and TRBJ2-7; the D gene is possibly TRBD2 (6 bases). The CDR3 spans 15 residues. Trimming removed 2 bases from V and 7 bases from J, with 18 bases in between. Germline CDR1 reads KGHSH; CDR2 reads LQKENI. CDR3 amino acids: CASSPGVGSAGEQYF. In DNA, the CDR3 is TGTGCCAGCTCACCAGGGGTAGGCTCCGCGGGGGAGCAGTACTTC.

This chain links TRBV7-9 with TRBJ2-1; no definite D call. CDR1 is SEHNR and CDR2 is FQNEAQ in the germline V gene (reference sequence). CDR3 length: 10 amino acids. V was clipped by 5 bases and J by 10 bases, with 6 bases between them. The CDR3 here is CASSGEEQFF. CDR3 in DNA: TGTGCCAGCAGCGGAGAAGAGCAGTTCTTC.

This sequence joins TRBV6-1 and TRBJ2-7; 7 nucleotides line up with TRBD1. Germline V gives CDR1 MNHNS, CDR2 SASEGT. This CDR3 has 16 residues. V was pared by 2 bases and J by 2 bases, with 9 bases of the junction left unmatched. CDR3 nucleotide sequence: TGTGCCAGCAGTGAAATGACCGGGACAGTTCCCTACGAGCAGTACTTC. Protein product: CASSEMTGTVPYEQYF.

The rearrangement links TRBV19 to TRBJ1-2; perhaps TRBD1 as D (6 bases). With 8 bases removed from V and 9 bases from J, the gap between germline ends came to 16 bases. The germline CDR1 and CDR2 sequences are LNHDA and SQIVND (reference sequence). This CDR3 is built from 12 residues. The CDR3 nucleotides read TGTGCCAGTCTGGACAGCCGGGCCAGCTACACCTTC. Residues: CASLDSRASYTF.

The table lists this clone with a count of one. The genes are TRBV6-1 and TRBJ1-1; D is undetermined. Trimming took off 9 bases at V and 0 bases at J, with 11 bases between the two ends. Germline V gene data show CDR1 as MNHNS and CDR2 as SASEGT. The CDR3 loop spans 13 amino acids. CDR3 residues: CARPLRLNTEAFF. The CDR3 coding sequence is TGTGCCAGACCCCTCCGGTTGAACACTGAAGCTTTCTTT.

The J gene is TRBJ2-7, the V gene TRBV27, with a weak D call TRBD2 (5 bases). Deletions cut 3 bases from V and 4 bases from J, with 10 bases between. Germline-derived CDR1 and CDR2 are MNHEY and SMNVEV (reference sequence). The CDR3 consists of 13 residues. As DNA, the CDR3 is TGTGCCAGCAGTTTTGAGGGAAGATACGAGCAGTACTTC. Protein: CASSFEGRYEQYF.

Here the CDR3 DNA reads TGTGCCAGTATCGGGATAGCGGGAGGGAATACCGGGGAGCTGTTTTTT. This encodes CASIGIAGGNTGELFF. The rearrangement joins TRBV19 to TRBJ2-2; 11 bases are a match to TRBD2. The ends lost 7 bases at V and 5 bases at J; junction bases unmatched: 9. This CDR3 has 16 amino acids. The V gene's germline CDR1 is LNHDA and CDR2 SQIVND (reference sequence).

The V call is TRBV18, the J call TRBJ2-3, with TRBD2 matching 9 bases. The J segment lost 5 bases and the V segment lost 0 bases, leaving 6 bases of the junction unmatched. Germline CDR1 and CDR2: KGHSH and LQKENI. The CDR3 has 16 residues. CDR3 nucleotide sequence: TGTGCCAGCTCACCACCCTTTAGCGGGAGAGGAGATACGCAGTATTTT. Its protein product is CASSPPFSGRGDTQYF.

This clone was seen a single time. The CDR3 DNA reads TGTGCCAGCTCACCATCGCAGGAATACGAGCAGTACTTC. Translating gives CASSPSQEYEQYF. This chain connects TRBV18 to TRBJ2-7; D gene uncertain. V lost 2 bases to trimming and J lost 4 bases, with 9 bases between them. CDR3 length: 13 residues. Per the germline V gene, CDR1 is KGHSH and CDR2 is LQKENI.

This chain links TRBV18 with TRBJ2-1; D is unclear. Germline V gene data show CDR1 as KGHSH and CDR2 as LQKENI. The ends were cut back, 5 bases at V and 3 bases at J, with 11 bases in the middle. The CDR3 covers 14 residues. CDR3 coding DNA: TGTGCCAGCTCATCTCTAACTCTCTACAATGAGCAGTTCTTC. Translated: CASSSLTLYNEQFF.

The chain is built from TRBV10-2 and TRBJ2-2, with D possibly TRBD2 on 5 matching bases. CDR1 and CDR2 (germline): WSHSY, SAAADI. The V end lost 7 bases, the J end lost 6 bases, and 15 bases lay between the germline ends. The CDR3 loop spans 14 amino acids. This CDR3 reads CASTFVRVAGELFF. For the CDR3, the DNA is TGCGCCAGCACTTTTGTGCGGGTGGCCGGGGAGCTGTTTTTT.

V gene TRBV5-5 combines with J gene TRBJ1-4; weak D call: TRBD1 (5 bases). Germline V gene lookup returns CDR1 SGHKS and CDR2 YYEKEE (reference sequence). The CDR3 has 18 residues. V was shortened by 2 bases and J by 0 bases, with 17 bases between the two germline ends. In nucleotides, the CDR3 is TGTGCCAGCAGCTTAGAAGTCATTCGCAGGGCAACTAATGAAAAACTGTTTTTT. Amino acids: CASSLEVIRRATNEKLFF.

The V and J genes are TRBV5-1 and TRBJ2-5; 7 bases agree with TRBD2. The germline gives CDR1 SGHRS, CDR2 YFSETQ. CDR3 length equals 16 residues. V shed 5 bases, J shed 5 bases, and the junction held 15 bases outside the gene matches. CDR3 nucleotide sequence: TGCGCCAGCAGACTGGGAGGGACGGAGGGAGTGGAGACCCAGTACTTC. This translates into CASRLGGTEGVETQYF.

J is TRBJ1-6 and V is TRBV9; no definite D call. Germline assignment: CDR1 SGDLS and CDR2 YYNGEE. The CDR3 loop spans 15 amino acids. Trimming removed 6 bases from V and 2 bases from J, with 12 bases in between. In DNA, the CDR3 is TGTGCCAGCACCGTCGGTCTAACCTATAATTCACCCCTCCACTTT. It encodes CASTVGLTYNSPLHF.

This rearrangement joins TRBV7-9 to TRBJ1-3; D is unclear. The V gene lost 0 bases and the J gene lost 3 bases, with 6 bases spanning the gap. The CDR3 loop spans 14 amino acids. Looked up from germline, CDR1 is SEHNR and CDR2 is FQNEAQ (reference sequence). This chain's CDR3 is CASSLARGGNTIYF. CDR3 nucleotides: TGTGCCAGCAGCTTAGCGCGGGGTGGAAACACCATATATTTT.

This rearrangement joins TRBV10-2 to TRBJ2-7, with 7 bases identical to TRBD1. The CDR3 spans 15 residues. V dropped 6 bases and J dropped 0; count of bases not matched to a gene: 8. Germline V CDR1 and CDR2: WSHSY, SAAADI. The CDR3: CASSTQGGVSYEQYF. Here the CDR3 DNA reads TGCGCCAGCAGCACACAAGGGGGCGTCTCCTACGAGCAGTACTTC.

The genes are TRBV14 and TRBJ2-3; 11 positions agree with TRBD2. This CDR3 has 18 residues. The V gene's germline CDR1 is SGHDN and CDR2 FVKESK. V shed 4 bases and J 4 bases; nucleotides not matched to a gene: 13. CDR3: CASSPHSLSGRAADTQYF. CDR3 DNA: TGTGCCAGCAGCCCCCACTCCCTTAGCGGGAGGGCTGCAGATACGCAGTATTTT.